This T cell receptor beta chain comes out of a study of blood T cell repertoires in COVID-19. Study at large: Acute-phase and convalescent COVID-19 samples originated in the United States, Italy and Spain. Sample material is recorded as cDNA or gDNA derived from T cells, B-cell-depleted T cells, or PBMCs.

Produced via immunoSEQ multiplex PCR; TCRdb's table is partial and in-frame only. Among more than 35,000 clones listed, roughly 84% were seen once. V shed 8 bases and J 6 bases; nucleotides not matched to a gene: 7. The CDR3 loop spans 13 amino acids. Sequenced material: peripheral blood. The TCR comes from a human donor in a cohort sampled during active COVID-19. The chain combines TRBV12-3 or TRBV12-4 with TRBJ1-5; TRBD1 matches at 7 bases. CDR3 DNA: TGTGCCAGCGGAGACAGGGCAAGTCAGCCCCAGCATTTT. Protein: CASGDRASQPQHF.